One and the same sample provided the 9 T cell receptor beta chains below, sequenced in a study of technical replicates of blood from several donors (TCRdb year 2017). The protocol used for the library was the immunoSEQ multiplex PCR assay. Drawn from immuneACCESS, this table holds only the in-frame rearrangements with V and J called that TCRdb kept. Clones are partly lost; checked studies trace under half to an unresolved V gene and leave the rest unexplained. Here the sample has some 74,000 clones; about 95% occur a single time. Around 0.24% of the sample comes from the top ten. The sequenced material came from T cells isolated from PBMCs. The receptors stem from a human donor in good health.

This clone was found a few times. This chain links TRBV20-1 with TRBJ1-2; D unclear. CDR1 DFQATT and CDR2 SNEGSKA come from the germline V gene (reference sequence). The V end lost 4 bases, the J end lost 4 bases, and 7 bases lay between the germline ends. The CDR3 is 11 residues long. This CDR3 is CSAIYVYGYTF. In DNA form, the CDR3 reads TGCAGTGCTATCTACGTCTATGGCTACACCTTC.

In its sample, this clone was seen a few times. The gene calls are TRBV29-1 and TRBJ2-7; D gene unclear. The ends were cut back, 4 bases at V and 1 base at J, with 14 bases in the middle. Germline values: CDR1 SQVTM, CDR2 ANQGSEA. CDR3 length equals 14 residues. The CDR3: CSVAGQLSSYEQYF. The DNA of the CDR3 is TGCAGCGTTGCTGGGCAGTTGAGTTCCTACGAGCAGTACTTC.

DNA for the CDR3: TGTGCCAGAAGCGAACCGGGACTTTTCCACAATGAGCAGTTCTTC. Its protein product is CARSEPGLFHNEQFF. J is TRBJ2-1 and V is TRBV5-3; D is perhaps TRBD2 (6 bases). TRBV5-3 is classed as an ORF, of uncertain function. CDR3 length equals 15 residues. Between the trimmed V and J ends, which lost 4 bases and 5 bases, there was a span of 16 bases.

The count of this clone is one. The chain is built from TRBV28 and TRBJ1-4, with D uncertain. Germline loops: CDR1 MDHEN, CDR2 SYDVKM. There are 15 residues in the CDR3. Trimming stripped 5 bases from V and 8 bases from J, with 18 bases between. The CDR3 region is CASSAPSRLDEKLFF. CDR3 nucleotides: TGTGCCAGCAGTGCCCCATCGAGGCTCGACGAAAAACTGTTTTTT.

The chain recombines TRBV7-9 with TRBJ2-6; 8 nucleotides line up with TRBD1. Losses at the gene ends were 5 bases for V and 0 bases for J; bases not matched to a gene: 3. CDR1 SEHNR and CDR2 FQNEAQ come from the germline V gene (reference sequence). The CDR3 runs to 16 residues. As DNA, the CDR3 is TGTGCCAGCAGCCCAGGGGGCTCCTCTGGGGCCAACGTCCTGACTTTC. This translates into CASSPGGSSGANVLTF.

This clone appeared once. This chain uses TRBV11-2 with TRBJ2-7; a weak D match, TRBD2 (5 bases). This CDR3 region has 13 residues. Trimming took 3 bases from V and 3 from J, leaving 9 bases between them. The germline gives CDR1 SGHAT, CDR2 FQNNGV. The CDR3 region has the DNA TGTGCCAGCAGCTTTCCGGGATTCTACGAGCAGTACTTC. Its protein is CASSFPGFYEQYF.

The gene calls are TRBV6-5 and TRBJ2-1, with 8 bases that match TRBD2. The V gene's germline CDR1 is MNHEY and CDR2 SVGAGI. This CDR3 region has 16 residues. The V and J ends lost 4 bases and 5 bases, in that order; junction bases with no gene match: 10. CDR3 sequence reads: CASSSADFGGDNEQFF. The CDR3 coding sequence is TGTGCCAGCAGTTCCGCCGACTTCGGGGGGGACAATGAGCAGTTCTTC.

This sequence joins TRBV7-8 and TRBJ2-4, with a tentative D call TRBD1 (7 bases). There are 14 residues in the CDR3. Trimming shortened V by 5 bases and J by 9 bases, and 17 bases separated the two germline ends. Germline CDR1 is SGHVS and CDR2 is FQNEAQ. CDR3 sequence reads: CASSPDRPGVIQYF. In DNA, the CDR3 is TGTGCCAGCAGCCCGGACAGGCCGGGGGTCATTCAGTACTTC.

This clone was detected a few times. The V call is TRBV7-2, the J call TRBJ1-2, with no clear D. Trimming removed 1 base at V and 3 bases at J, with 9 bases between. Germline CDR1 SGHTA, CDR2 FQGNSA. The CDR3 totals 14 residues. The CDR3 coding sequence is TGTGCCAGCAGCTTAGAGCCAGCGTACTATGGCTACACCTTC. Protein: CASSLEPAYYGYTF.